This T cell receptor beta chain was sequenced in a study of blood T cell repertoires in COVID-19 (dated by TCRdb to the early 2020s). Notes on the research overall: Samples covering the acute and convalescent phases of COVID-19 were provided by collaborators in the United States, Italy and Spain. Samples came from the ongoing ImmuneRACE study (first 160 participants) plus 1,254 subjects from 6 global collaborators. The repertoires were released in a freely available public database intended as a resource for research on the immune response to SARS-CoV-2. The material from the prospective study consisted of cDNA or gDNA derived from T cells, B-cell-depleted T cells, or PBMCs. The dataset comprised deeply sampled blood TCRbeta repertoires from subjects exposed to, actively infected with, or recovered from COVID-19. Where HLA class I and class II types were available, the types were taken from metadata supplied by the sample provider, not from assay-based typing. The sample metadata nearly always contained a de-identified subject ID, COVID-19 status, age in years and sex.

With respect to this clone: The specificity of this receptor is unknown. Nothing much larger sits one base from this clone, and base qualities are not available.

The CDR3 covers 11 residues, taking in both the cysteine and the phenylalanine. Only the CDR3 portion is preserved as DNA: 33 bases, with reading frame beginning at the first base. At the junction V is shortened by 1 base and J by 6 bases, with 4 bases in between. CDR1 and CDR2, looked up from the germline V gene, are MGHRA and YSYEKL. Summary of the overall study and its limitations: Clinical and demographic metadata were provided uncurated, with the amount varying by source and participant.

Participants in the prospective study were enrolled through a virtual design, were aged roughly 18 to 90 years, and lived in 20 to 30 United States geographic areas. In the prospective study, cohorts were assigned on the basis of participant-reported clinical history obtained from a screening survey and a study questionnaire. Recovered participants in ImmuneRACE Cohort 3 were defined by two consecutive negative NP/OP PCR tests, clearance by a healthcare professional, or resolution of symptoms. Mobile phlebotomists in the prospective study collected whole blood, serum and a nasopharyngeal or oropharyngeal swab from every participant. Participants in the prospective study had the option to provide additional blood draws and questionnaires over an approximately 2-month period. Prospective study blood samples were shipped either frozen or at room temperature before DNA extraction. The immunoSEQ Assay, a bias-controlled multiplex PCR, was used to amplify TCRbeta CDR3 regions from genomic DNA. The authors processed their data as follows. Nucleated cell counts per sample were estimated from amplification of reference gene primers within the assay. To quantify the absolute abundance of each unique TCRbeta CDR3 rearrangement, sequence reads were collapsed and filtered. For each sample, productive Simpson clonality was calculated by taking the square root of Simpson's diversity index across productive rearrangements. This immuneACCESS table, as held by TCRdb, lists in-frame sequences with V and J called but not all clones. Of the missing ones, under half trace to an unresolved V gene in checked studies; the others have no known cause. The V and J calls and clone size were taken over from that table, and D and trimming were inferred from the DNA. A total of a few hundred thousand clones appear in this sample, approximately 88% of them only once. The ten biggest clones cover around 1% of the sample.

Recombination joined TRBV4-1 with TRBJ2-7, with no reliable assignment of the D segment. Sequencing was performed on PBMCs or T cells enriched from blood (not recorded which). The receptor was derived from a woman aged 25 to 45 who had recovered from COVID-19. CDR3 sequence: CASSQAGEQYF. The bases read TGCGCCAGCAGCCAAGCGGGCGAGCAGTACTTC.